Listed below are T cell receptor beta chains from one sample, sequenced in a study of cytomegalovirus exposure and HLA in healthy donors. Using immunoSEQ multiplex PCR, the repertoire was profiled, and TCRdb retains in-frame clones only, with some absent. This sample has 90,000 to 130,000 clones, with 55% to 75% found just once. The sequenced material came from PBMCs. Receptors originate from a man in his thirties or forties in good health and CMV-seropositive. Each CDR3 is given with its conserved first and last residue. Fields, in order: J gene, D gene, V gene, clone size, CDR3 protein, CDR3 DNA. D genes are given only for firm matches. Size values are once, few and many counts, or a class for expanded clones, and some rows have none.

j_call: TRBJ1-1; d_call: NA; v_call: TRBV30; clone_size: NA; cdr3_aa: CAWSTDRRNTEAFF; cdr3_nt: TGTGCCTGGAGTACGGACAGACGGAACACTGAAGCTTTCTTT
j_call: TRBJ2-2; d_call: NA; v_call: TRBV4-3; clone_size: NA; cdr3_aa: CASSPSYSVNTGELFF; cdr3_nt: TGCGCCAGCAGCCCATCATATTCGGTTAACACCGGGGAGCTGTTTTTT
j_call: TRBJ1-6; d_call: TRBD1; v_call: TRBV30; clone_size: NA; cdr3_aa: CAWAPTGDNSPLHF; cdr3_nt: TGTGCCTGGGCGCCGACAGGGGATAACTCACCCCTCCACTTT
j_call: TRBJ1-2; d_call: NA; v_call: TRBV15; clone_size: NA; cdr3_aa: CATSNPRGGNYGYTF; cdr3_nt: TGTGCCACCAGCAATCCCCGGGGAGGGAACTATGGCTACACCTTC
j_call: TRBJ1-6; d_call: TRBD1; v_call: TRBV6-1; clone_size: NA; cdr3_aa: CASSPIKTGRSPLHF; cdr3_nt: TGTGCCAGCAGTCCCATCAAGACAGGGCGATCACCCCTCCACTTT
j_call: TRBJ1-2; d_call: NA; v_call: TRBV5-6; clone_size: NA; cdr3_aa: CASSRGRAGRGYTF; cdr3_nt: TGTGCCAGCAGCCGAGGACGGGCCGGGAGAGGCTACACCTTC
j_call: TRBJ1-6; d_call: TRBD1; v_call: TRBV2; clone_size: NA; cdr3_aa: CASSELGTGWDSPLHF; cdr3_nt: TGTGCCAGCAGTGAACTGGGGACAGGGTGGGATTCACCCCTCCACTTT
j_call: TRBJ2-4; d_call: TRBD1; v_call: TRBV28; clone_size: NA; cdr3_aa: CASRSGQLAKNIQYF; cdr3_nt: TGTGCCAGCCGGTCGGGACAGCTAGCCAAAAACATTCAGTACTTC
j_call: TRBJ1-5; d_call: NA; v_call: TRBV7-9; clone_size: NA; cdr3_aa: CASSLDGRQPQHF; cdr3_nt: TGTGCCAGCAGCCTCGACGGCAGGCAGCCCCAGCATTTT
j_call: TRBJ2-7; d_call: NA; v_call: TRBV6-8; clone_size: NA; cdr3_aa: CASSYSIWVEDYEQYF; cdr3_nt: TGTGCCAGCAGTTACTCGATTTGGGTGGAGGACTACGAGCAGTACTTC
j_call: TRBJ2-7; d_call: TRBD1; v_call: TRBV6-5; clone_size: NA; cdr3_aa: CASSYSYRGRCCEQYF; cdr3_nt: TGTGCCAGCAGTTACTCTTACAGGGGGAGATGCTGCGAGCAGTACTTC
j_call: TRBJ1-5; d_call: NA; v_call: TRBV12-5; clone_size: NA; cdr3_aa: CASGLVRGEPQHF; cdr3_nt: TGTGCTAGTGGTTTGGTAAGGGGCGAGCCCCAGCATTTT
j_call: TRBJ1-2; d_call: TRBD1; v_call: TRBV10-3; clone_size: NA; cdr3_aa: CAITDRDRVNYGYTF; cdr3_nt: TGTGCCATCACCGACCGGGACAGAGTAAACTATGGCTACACCTTC
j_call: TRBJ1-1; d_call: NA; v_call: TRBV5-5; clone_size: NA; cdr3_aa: CASSFRGGNTEAFF; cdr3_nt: TGTGCCAGCAGCTTCAGGGGTGGTAACACTGAAGCTTTCTTT
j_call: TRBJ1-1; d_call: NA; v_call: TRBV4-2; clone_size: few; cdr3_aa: CASSKSGDTEAFF; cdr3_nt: TGTGCCAGCAGCAAGTCAGGGGACACTGAAGCTTTCTTT
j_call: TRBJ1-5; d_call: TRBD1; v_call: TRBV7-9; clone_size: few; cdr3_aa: CASSSTGEQPQHF; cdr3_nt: TGTGCCAGCAGCTCGACAGGGGAACAGCCCCAGCATTTT
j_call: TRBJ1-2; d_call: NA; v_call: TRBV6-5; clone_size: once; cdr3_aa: CASSRTVLHGYTF; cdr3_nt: TGTGCCAGCAGTCGGACTGTCTTGCATGGCTACACCTTC
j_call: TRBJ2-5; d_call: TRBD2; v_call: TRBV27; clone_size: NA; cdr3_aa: CASSLGLAGPQETQYF; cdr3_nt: TGTGCCAGCAGTTTGGGGCTAGCGGGACCACAAGAGACCCAGTACTTC
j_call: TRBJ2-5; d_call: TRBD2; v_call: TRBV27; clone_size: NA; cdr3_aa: CASSFYSGRPGLWTQYF; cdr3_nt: TGTGCCAGCAGTTTCTATAGCGGGAGGCCCGGACTTTGGACCCAGTACTTC
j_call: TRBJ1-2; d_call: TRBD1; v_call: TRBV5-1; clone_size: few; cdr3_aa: CASSTGQGASNYGYTF; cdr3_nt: TGCGCCAGCAGCACGGGACAGGGGGCTTCTAACTATGGCTACACCTTC
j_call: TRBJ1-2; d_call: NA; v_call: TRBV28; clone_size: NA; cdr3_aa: CASSWGSGARVYGYTF; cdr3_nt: TGTGCCAGCAGTTGGGGGTCGGGAGCGAGAGTCTATGGCTACACCTTC
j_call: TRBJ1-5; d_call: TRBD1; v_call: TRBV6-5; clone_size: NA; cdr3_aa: CASSYDGTGARPQHF; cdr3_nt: TGTGCCAGCAGTTACGACGGGACAGGGGCTCGGCCCCAGCATTTT
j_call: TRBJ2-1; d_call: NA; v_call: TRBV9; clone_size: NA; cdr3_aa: CASSVTGGTSSGEQFF; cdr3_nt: TGTGCCAGCAGCGTAACAGGGGGGACTAGCAGTGGTGAGCAGTTCTTC